A single TCR beta chain is shown here with its context. Its antigen is as yet unknown. A junction boundary mismatches the germline segment, possibly from a read error. This entry belongs to a study of glioma-infiltrating T cells. Study-wide results and limits: Tissue and blood shared very few CDR3 sequences. Above-expected tissue-blood divergence occurred in all gliomas, most in low-grade ones.

There are 14 residues in the CDR3. From germline, CDR1 is SGHKS and CDR2 YYEKEE (reference sequence). The iRepertoire nested amplicon-rescue multiplex PCR amplified TCR alpha and beta CDR3s from RNA. MiXCR, applied by TCRdb to the multiplex PCR reads, yields one record per CDR3 protein. Altogether around 170,000 distinct CDR3 sequences are present, roughly two fifths being singletons, with the ten largest covering over 4%. V and J are TRBV5-5 and TRBJ2-5; the D is unclear. Material for sequencing was glioma tissue, nonneoplastic brain tissue, or PBMCs (not recorded which). This clonotype was sampled from a human donor with low-grade glioma or glioblastoma, undergoing nonglioma brain surgery, or in good health (not recorded which). The CDR3 is CASSSDKFKETKYF. Written as DNA, the CDR3 is TGTGCCAGCAGCTCCGACAAATTCAAAGAGACCAAGTACTTC.